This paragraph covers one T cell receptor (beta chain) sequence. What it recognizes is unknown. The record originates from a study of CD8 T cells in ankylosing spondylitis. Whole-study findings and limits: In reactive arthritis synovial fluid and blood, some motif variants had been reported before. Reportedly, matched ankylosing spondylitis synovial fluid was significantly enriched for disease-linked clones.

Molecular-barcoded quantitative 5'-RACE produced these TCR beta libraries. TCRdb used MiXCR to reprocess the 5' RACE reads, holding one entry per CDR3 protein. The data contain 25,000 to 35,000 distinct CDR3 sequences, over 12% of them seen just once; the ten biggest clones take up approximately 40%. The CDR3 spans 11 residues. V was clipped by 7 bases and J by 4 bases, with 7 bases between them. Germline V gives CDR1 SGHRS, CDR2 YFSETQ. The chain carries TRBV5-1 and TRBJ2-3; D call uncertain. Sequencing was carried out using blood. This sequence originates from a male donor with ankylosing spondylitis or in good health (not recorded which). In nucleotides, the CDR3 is TGCGCCAGCGGGAAGGCAGATACGCAGTATTTT. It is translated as CASGKADTQYF. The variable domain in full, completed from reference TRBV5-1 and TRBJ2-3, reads KAGVTQTPRYLIKTRGQQVTLSCSPISGHRSVSWYQQTPGQGLQFLFEYFSETQRNKGNFPGRFSGRQFSNSRSEMNVSTLELGDSALYLCASGKADTQYFGPGTRLTVL.